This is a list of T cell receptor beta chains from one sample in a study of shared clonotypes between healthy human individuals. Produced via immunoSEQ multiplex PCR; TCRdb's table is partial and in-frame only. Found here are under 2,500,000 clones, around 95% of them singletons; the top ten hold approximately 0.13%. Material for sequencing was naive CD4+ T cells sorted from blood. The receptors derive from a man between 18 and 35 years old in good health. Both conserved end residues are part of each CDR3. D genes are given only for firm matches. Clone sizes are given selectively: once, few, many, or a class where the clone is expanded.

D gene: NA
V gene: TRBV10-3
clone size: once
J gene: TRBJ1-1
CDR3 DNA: TGTGCCATCAGTGCGGTAGAGGGCACTGAAGCTTTCTTT
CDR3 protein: CAISAVEGTEAFF

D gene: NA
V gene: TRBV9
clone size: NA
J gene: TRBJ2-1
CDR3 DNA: TGTGCCAGCAGCGTTTCGGGGGCCGAGTACAATGAGCAGTTCTTC
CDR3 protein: CASSVSGAEYNEQFF

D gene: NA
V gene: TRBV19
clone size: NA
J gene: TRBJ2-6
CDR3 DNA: TGTGCCAGTGCTGACAGACTCTCTGGGGCCAACGTCCTGACTTTC
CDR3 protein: CASADRLSGANVLTF

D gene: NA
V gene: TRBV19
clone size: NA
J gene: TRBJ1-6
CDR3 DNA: TGTGCCAGTAGTATCGGCAGGGAAGGTTCACCCCTCCACTTT
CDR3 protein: CASSIGREGSPLHF

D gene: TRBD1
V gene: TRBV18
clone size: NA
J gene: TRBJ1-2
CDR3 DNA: TGTGCCAGCTCACCAATAACAGGGGCCGACAACTATGGCTACACCTTC
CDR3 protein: CASSPITGADNYGYTF

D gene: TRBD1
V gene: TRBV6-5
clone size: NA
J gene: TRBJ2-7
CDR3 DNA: TGTGCCAGCAGGCCCCCCGGGACAGATTACGAGCAGTACTTC
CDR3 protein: CASRPPGTDYEQYF

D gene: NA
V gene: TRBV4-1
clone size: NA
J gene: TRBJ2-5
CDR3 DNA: TGCGCCAGCAGCCTCCCGGGGCCGCGGGAGACCCAGTACTTC
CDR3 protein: CASSLPGPRETQYF

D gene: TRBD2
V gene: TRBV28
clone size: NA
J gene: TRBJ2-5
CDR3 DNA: TGTGCCAGCAACTCCTTGACTAGCGGGGTTGAGACCCAGTACTTC
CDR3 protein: CASNSLTSGVETQYF

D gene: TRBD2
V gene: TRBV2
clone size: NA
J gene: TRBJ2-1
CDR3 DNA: TGTGCCAGCAGTGAGTTTCTAGCGGGAGACAATGAGCAGTTCTTC
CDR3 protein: CASSEFLAGDNEQFF

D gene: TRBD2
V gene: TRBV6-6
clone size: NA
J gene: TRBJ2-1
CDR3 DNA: TGTGCCAGCAGGAGACTAGCGCTTAACAATGAGCAGTTCTTC
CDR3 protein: CASRRLALNNEQFF

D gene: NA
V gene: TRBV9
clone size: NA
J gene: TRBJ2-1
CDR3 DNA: TGTGCCAGCAGCGTAGGGGAAACCGGGACATCGCAGTTCTTC
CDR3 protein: CASSVGETGTSQFF

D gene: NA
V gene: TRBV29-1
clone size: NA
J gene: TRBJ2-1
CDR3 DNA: TGCAGCGTTGAGCGGAGTCCGGAGAATGAGCAGTTCTTC
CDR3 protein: CSVERSPENEQFF

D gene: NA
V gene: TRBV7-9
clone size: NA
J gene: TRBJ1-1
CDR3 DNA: TGTGCCAGCAGCTTGAACACGAACACTGAAGCTTTCTTT
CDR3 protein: CASSLNTNTEAFF

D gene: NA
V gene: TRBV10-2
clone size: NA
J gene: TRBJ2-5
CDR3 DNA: TGCGCCAGCACCCCCACAGCCGCCAGGGAGACCCAGTACTTC
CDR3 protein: CASTPTAARETQYF

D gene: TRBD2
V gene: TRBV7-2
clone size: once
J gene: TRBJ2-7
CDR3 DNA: TGTGCCAGCAGCCCGTTGACTAGCGGGGGGAATTACGAGCAGTACTTC
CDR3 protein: CASSPLTSGGNYEQYF

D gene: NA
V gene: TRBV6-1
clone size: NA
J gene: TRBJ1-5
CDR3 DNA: TGTGCCAGCACATGGGGAGATGGGAGTCAGCCCCAGCATTTT
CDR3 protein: CASTWGDGSQPQHF

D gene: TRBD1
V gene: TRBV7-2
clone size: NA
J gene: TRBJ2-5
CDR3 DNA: TGTGCCAGCAGCTTCGGACAGGGGGCACGAGAGACCCAGTACTTC
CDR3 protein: CASSFGQGARETQYF

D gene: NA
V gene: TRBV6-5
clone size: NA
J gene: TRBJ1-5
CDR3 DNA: TGTGCCAGCAGTTCGGGGAGGGTCGGCAATCAGCCCCAGCATTTT
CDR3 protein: CASSSGRVGNQPQHF

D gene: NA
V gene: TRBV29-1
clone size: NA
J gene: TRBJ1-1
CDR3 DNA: TGCAGCGTTGAAGGGACGGGGGGGGCTAACACTGAAGCTTTCTTT
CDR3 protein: CSVEGTGGANTEAFF

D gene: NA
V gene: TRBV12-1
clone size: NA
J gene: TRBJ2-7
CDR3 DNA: TGTGCCAGCAGCTTTTCGGACGAGCAGTACTTC
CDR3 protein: CASSFSDEQYF

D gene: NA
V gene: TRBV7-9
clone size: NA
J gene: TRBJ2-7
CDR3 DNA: TGTGCCAGCAGCTTAGATATCGCCTTGGATTTGCTGTACTTC
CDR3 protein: CASSLDIALDLLYF

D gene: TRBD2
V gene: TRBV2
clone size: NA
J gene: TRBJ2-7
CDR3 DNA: TGTGCCAGCAGTGAATGGGGCCAGCGGGATTACGAGCAGTACTTC
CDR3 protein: CASSEWGQRDYEQYF

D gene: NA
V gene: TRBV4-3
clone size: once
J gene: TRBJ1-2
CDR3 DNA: TGCGCCAGCAGCCAAGACAGATTTGGTGGCTACACCTTC
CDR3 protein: CASSQDRFGGYTF

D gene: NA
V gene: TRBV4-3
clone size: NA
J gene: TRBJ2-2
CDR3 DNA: TGCGCCAGCAGCCCGGGACCGAACACCGGGGAGCTGTTTTTT
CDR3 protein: CASSPGPNTGELFF

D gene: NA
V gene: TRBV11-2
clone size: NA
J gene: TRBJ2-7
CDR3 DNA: TGTGCCAGCAGCTTAGATCCATCAGACGGCCTGAGGGGAATCTACGAGCAGTACTTC
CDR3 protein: CASSLDPSDGLRGIYEQYF

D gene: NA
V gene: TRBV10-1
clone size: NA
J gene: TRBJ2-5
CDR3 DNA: TGCGCCAGCAGTGGACAGTTACAAGAGACCCAGTACTTC
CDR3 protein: CASSGQLQETQYF

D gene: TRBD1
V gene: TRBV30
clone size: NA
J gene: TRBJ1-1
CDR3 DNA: TGTGCCCGAGACAGGGGCGAGAACACTGAAGCTTTCTTT
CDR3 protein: CARDRGENTEAFF

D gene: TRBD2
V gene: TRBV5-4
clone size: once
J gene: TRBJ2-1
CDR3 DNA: TGTGCCAGCAGCCCGGGACTAGCGGAGGGCCCGCAGTTCTTC
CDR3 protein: CASSPGLAEGPQFF

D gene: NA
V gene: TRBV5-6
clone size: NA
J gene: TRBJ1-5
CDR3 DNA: TGTGCCAGCAGTCCCGGGCATAGCAATCAGCCCCAGCATTTT
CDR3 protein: CASSPGHSNQPQHF

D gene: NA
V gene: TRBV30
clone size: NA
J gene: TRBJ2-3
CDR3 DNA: TGTGCCTGGAGTGTATTACTCTATGGCACAGATACGCAGTATTTT
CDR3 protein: CAWSVLLYGTDTQYF

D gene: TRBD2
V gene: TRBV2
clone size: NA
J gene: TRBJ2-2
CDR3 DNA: TGTGCCAGCAGACCGGGACTAGTAACCGGGGAGCTGTTTTTT
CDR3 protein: CASRPGLVTGELFF

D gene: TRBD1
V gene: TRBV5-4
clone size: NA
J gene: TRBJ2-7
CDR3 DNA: TGTGCCAGCAGCCTGGACAGGCCCAACACAGGGGAGCAGTACTTC
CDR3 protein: CASSLDRPNTGEQYF

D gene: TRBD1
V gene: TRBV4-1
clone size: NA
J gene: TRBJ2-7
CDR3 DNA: TGCGCCAGCAGCCACCCGACAGGGGCAGGGCACGAGCAGTACTTC
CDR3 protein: CASSHPTGAGHEQYF

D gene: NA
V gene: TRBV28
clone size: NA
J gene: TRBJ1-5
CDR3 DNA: TGTGCCAGCAGTTCTGAGAGCAATCAGCCCCAGCATTTT
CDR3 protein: CASSSESNQPQHF

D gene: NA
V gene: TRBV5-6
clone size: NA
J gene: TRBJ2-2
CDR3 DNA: TGTGCCAGCAGCTTGATCACATCGAACACCGGGGAGCTGTTTTTT
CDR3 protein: CASSLITSNTGELFF

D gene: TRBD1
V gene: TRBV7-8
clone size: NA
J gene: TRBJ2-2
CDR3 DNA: TGTGCCAGCAGCTCCCGACAGGGGACGTACACCGGGGAGCTGTTTTTT
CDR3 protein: CASSSRQGTYTGELFF

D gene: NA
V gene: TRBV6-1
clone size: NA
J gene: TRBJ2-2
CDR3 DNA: TGTGCCACCTCCCCGGACGGAGGGAACACCGGGGAGCTGTTTTTT
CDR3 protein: CATSPDGGNTGELFF

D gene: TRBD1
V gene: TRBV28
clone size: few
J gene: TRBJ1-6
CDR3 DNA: TGTGCCAGCAGAGGGGGCCAGGCCCATTCACCCCTCCACTTT
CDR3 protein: CASRGGQAHSPLHF

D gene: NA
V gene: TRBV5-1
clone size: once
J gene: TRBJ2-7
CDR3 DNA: TGCGCCAGCAGCCTTGAGGGCAGGCTCCAGTCCTACGAGCAGTACTTC
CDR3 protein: CASSLEGRLQSYEQYF

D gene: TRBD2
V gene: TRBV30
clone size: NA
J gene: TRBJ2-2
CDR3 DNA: TGTGCCTGGAGGACGGGACTACCCGTGACCGGGGAGCTGTTTTTT
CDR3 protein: CAWRTGLPVTGELFF

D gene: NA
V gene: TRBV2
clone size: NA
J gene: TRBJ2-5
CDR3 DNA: TGTGCCAGCAGGAGTATTGGGGCTACCCAGTACTTC
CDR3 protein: CASRSIGATQYF

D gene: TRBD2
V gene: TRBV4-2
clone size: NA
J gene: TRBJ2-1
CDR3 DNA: TGTGCCAGCAGCCAGCTTGTGGCTAGCGGGGGCTCAGAGCAGTTCTTC
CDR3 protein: CASSQLVASGGSEQFF

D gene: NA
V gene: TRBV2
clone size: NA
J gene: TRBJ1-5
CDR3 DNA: TGTGCCAGCAGTGACAGGGTTGGCCTCGGCCAGCCCCAGCATTTT
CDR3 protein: CASSDRVGLGQPQHF

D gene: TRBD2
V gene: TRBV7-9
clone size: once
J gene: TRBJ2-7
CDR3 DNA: TGTGCCAGCAGCTTCCGAGCGGGAGGTCGGGAGCAGTACTTC
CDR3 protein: CASSFRAGGREQYF

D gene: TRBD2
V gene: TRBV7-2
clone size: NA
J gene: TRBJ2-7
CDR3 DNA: TGTGCCAGCAGCCTCTCGCGGGACTACTACGAGCAGTACTTC
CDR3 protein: CASSLSRDYYEQYF

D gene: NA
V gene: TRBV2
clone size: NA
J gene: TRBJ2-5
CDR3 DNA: TGTGCCAGCAGGACTAGAACAGGGAATTGGGAGACCCAGTACTTC
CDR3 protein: CASRTRTGNWETQYF

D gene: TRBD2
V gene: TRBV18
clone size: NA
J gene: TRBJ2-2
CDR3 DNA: TGTGCCAGCTCGGGACTAGCCACCGGGGAGCTGTTTTTT
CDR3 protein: CASSGLATGELFF

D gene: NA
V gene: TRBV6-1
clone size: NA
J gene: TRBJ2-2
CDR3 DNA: TGTGCCAGCAGTTTCGACTTCTTCACCGGGGAGCTGTTTTTT
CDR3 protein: CASSFDFFTGELFF

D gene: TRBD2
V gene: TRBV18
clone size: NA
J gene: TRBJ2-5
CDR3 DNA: TGTGCCAGCTCACCTTACACTAGCGGTGAGACCCAGTACTTC
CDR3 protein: CASSPYTSGETQYF

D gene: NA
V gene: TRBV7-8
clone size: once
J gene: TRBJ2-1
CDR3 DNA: TGTGCCAGCAGCCCCCGGGGGAGGAATGAGCAGTTCTTC
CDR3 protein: CASSPRGRNEQFF

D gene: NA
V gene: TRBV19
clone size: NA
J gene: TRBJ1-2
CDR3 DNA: TGTGCCAGTAGTACCTCCTGGGGCCGGGGCCTTTTTAACTATGGCTACACCTTC
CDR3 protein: CASSTSWGRGLFNYGYTF

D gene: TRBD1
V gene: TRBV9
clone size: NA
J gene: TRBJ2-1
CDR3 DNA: TGTGCCAGCAGCGTAGTGGGACAGAGCTACAATGAGCAGTTCTTC
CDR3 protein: CASSVVGQSYNEQFF

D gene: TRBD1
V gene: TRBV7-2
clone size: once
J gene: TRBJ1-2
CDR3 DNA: TGTGCCAGCAGCTTCGGGACAGGAAACTATGGCTACACCTTC
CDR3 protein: CASSFGTGNYGYTF

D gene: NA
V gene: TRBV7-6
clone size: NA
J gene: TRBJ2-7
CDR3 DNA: TGTGCCAGCAGCCCCATGAGTCCCACGGGGAACGAGCAGTACTTC
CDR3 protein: CASSPMSPTGNEQYF

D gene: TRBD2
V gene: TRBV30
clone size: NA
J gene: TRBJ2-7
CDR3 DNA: TGTGCCTTGGGACTAGCGGGAGTCTACGAGCAGTACTTC
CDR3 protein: CALGLAGVYEQYF

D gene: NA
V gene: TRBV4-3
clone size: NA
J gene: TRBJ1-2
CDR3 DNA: TGCGCCAGCAGCCAAGTGGGGGGATATGGCTACACCTTC
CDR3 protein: CASSQVGGYGYTF

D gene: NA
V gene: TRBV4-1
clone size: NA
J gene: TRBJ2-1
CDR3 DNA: TGCGCCAGCAGCCAAGATACGTACAGGGAGGGGGAGAATGAGCAGTTCTTC
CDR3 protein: CASSQDTYREGENEQFF

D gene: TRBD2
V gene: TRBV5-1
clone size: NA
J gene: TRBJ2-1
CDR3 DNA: TGCGCCAGCAGCCCCCTTCTAGCGGGAGGGCAGTTCTTC
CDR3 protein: CASSPLLAGGQFF

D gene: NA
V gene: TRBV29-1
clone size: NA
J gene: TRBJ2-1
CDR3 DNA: TGCAGCGTTGGGCCGAGACTTCACTCGTGGGGGGAGCAGTTCTTC
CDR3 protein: CSVGPRLHSWGEQFF

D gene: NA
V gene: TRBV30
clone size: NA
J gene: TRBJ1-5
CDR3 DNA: TGTGCCTGGAGTGTACGGAGAGATCAGCCCCAGCATTTT
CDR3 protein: CAWSVRRDQPQHF